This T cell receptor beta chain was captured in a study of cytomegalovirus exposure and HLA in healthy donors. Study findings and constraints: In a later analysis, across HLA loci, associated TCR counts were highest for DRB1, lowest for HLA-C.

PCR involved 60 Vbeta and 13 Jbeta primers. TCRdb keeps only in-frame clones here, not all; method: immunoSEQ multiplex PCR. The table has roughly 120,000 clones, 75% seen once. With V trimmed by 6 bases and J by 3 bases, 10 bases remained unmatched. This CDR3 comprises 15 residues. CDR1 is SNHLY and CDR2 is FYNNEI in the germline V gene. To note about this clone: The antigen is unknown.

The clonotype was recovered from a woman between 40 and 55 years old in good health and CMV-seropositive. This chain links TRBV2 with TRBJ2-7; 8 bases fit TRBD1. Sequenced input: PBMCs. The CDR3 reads CASRASGGRHYEQYF. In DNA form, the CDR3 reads TGTGCCAGCAGGGCGTCAGGGGGCCGACACTACGAGCAGTACTTC.